These T cell receptor beta chains were read from a single sample in a study of CXCR3-negative and CXCR3-positive naive CD8 T cells. TCRdb re-called the 5' RACE reads; one entry per CDR3 protein, DNA not given. This sample contains tens of thousands of distinct CDR3 sequences. Sample: naive CXCR3+ CD8+ T cells from blood. Receptors were obtained from a human donor in good health. Some clones in this sample may be carry-over from other donors' samples. Each CDR3 is given with its conserved first and last residue.

CDR3 length: 15
V gene: TRBV13
J gene: TRBJ2-7
CDR3 protein: CASSDTSGGTYEQYF

CDR3 length: 17
V gene: TRBV14
J gene: TRBJ2-7
CDR3 protein: CASSQDLSDWELSEQYF

CDR3 length: 14
V gene: TRBV12-3/TRBV12-4
J gene: TRBJ2-6
CDR3 protein: CASSPPQGEYVLTF

CDR3 length: 13
V gene: TRBV29-1
J gene: TRBJ2-1
CDR3 protein: CSVVTSDYNEQFF

CDR3 length: 12
V gene: TRBV25-1
J gene: TRBJ2-1
CDR3 protein: CASSENIDEQFF

CDR3 length: 13
V gene: TRBV28
J gene: TRBJ2-1
CDR3 protein: CASSVATGYGQFF

CDR3 length: 15
V gene: TRBV11-2
J gene: TRBJ1-1
CDR3 protein: CASSLGVPMNTEAFF

CDR3 length: 12
V gene: TRBV20-1
J gene: TRBJ1-2
CDR3 protein: CSARRDLQGYTF

CDR3 length: 14
V gene: TRBV6-4
J gene: TRBJ2-2
CDR3 protein: CASSEDRSTGELFF

CDR3 length: 14
V gene: TRBV29-1
J gene: TRBJ2-1
CDR3 protein: CSVEARQGGNEQFF

CDR3 length: 14
V gene: TRBV9
J gene: TRBJ1-1
CDR3 protein: CASSDETGNTEAFF

CDR3 length: 13
V gene: TRBV21-1
J gene: TRBJ2-4
CDR3 protein: CASSRGCGFIQYF

CDR3 length: 14
V gene: TRBV7-6
J gene: TRBJ2-7
CDR3 protein: CASSLADRAYEQYF

CDR3 length: 17
V gene: TRBV27
J gene: TRBJ2-3
CDR3 protein: CASARGTSGTSTDTQYF

CDR3 length: 12
V gene: TRBV23-1
J gene: TRBJ2-1
CDR3 protein: CASGYNKNEQFF

CDR3 length: 13
V gene: TRBV27
J gene: TRBJ2-1
CDR3 protein: CASSLADRDKQFF

CDR3 length: 20
V gene: TRBV12-2
J gene: TRBJ2-7
CDR3 protein: CASRLVTTGTSGRQSYEQYF

CDR3 length: 14
V gene: TRBV7-6
J gene: TRBJ2-2
CDR3 protein: CASSLDGDTGELFF

CDR3 length: 16
V gene: TRBV20-1
J gene: TRBJ2-7
CDR3 protein: CSARDLAGLTSSEQYF

CDR3 length: 16
V gene: TRBV6-2/TRBV6-3
J gene: TRBJ2-3
CDR3 protein: CASSPTLGTYTDTQYF

CDR3 length: 15
V gene: TRBV29-1
J gene: TRBJ1-1
CDR3 protein: CSVAGQVFHGLEAFF

CDR3 length: 15
V gene: TRBV6-5
J gene: TRBJ2-1
CDR3 protein: CASSSFGDNYNEQFF

CDR3 length: 17
V gene: TRBV6-5
J gene: TRBJ1-1
CDR3 protein: CASSYSLAALMNTEAFF

CDR3 length: 17
V gene: TRBV29-1
J gene: TRBJ2-5
CDR3 protein: CSVEGASSQVGEETQYF

CDR3 length: 15
V gene: TRBV20-1
J gene: TRBJ2-5
CDR3 protein: CSATRDPFDQETQYF

CDR3 length: 15
V gene: TRBV4-3
J gene: TRBJ2-7
CDR3 protein: CASSPARDGAYEQYF

CDR3 length: 16
V gene: TRBV27
J gene: TRBJ2-7
CDR3 protein: CASASIQGHRSYEQYF

CDR3 length: 15
V gene: TRBV9
J gene: TRBJ1-1
CDR3 protein: CASSVGVLPNTEAFF

CDR3 length: 18
V gene: TRBV12-3/TRBV12-4
J gene: TRBJ2-5
CDR3 protein: CASSPPRRWEPEKETQYF

CDR3 length: 13
V gene: TRBV28
J gene: TRBJ2-7
CDR3 protein: CASRVQGVDEQYF

CDR3 length: 15
V gene: TRBV15
J gene: TRBJ2-5
CDR3 protein: CATSLAGGGRETQYF

CDR3 length: 16
V gene: TRBV4-2
J gene: TRBJ2-1
CDR3 protein: CASSQVADQYNNEQFF

CDR3 length: 14
V gene: TRBV20-1
J gene: TRBJ1-1
CDR3 protein: CSARDYTLNTEAFF

CDR3 length: 15
V gene: TRBV7-8
J gene: TRBJ2-3
CDR3 protein: CASSLVRANPDTQYF

CDR3 length: 14
V gene: TRBV6-5
J gene: TRBJ2-3
CDR3 protein: CASSRDRPADTQYF

CDR3 length: 16
V gene: TRBV5-5
J gene: TRBJ2-5
CDR3 protein: CASSSPGVGDQETQYF

CDR3 length: 12
V gene: TRBV29-1
J gene: TRBJ1-2
CDR3 protein: CSVGTGAEGYTF

CDR3 length: 16
V gene: TRBV6-2/TRBV6-3
J gene: TRBJ2-1
CDR3 protein: CASNERGTGLINEQFF

CDR3 length: 17
V gene: TRBV27
J gene: TRBJ2-3
CDR3 protein: CASSLSAYSAGGDTQYF

CDR3 length: 15
V gene: TRBV7-9
J gene: TRBJ2-1
CDR3 protein: CASSSAGGGYNEQFF

CDR3 length: 13
V gene: TRBV27
J gene: TRBJ2-7
CDR3 protein: CASRPDGPYEQYF

CDR3 length: 12
V gene: TRBV28
J gene: TRBJ1-2
CDR3 protein: CASSPGNYGYTF

CDR3 length: 15
V gene: TRBV27
J gene: TRBJ1-1
CDR3 protein: CASSLYEGPHTEAFF

CDR3 length: 13
V gene: TRBV25-1
J gene: TRBJ2-7
CDR3 protein: CASSTQGFHEQYF

CDR3 length: 13
V gene: TRBV12-3/TRBV12-4
J gene: TRBJ2-3
CDR3 protein: CASGTSFGDTQYF

CDR3 length: 18
V gene: TRBV9
J gene: TRBJ1-1
CDR3 protein: CASSVTGGVVEFDTEAFF